This T cell receptor beta chain was captured by sequencing in a study of prognosis after radiotherapy for stage I lung cancer. By share, this clonotype counts as medium-sized. This CDR3 has 17 amino acids. J lost 7 bases, V lost 7 bases, and 19 bases had no gene match. The authors amplified TCR beta CDR3 from genomic DNA using two-round multiplex PCR. Individual primers that were specific to each TRBV and TRBJ gene served in first-round PCR. One entry per CDR3 protein results from TCRdb running MiXCR on the multiplex PCR reads. The sample holds more than 12,000 distinct CDR3 sequences; around 40% are singletons and the top ten take less than 45%.

Specimen: PBMCs, collected before or after stereotactic body radiation therapy (not recorded which). The rearrangement links TRBV12-3 or TRBV12-4 to TRBJ2-7, with 10 positions matching TRBD1. This TCR derives from a donor over 45 with non-small cell lung cancer. The CDR3 DNA reads TGTGCCAGCATATCGGGCAGGGACCGAGACAGGGGGCGAGAGCAGTACTTC. Translation: CASISGRDRDRGREQYF.